Listed here are 15 T cell receptor beta chains from one sample, sequenced in a study of blood T cells in healthy people across ages. It was with a sample-barcoded 5' primer and a J-beta primer mix that a second PCR of roughly 7 to 12 cycles was run. TCRdb reprocessed the 5' RACE reads via MiXCR and lists one record per CDR3 protein. The sample lists 700,000 or so distinct CDR3 sequences, approximately 40% occurring once. The sequencing sample was made of blood. The receptors here all came from a man aged 80 or over in good health.

The gene calls are TRBV6-2 or TRBV6-3 and TRBJ2-3; 8 bases line up with TRBD1. The V gene's germline CDR1 is MNHEY and CDR2 SVGEGT. J gave up 2 bases and V 6 bases, and 10 bases lay outside the gene matches. The CDR3 covers 16 residues. The CDR3: CASRDARGRFTDTQYF. The CDR3 DNA sequence: TGTGCCAGCAGAGACGCCAGGGGGCGATTCACAGATACGCAGTATTTT.

The CDR3 region has the DNA TGTGCCAGCAGCCTAGGGGATTGGAGCACAGATACGCAGTATTTT. Translated, it gives CASSLGDWSTDTQYF. The chain combines TRBV7-2 with TRBJ2-3; D may be TRBD1 (5 bases). The V gene's germline CDR1 is SGHTA and CDR2 FQGNSA. CDR3 length: 15 amino acids. V was clipped by 5 bases and J by 0 bases, with 12 bases between them.

The chain has TRBV10-3 and TRBJ2-1; 7 nucleotides agree with TRBD1. CDR1 ENHRY and CDR2 SYGVKD come from the germline V gene. The V and J ends lost 8 bases and 10 bases, in that order; junction bases with no gene match: 11. The CDR3 extends over 13 amino acids. The CDR3 region has the DNA TGTGCCATCGGGCAGGGGGTTACCTACGAGCAGTTCTTC. It encodes CAIGQGVTYEQFF.

This chain joins TRBV5-5 and TRBJ2-1; tentatively, D is TRBD1 (5 bases). The germline CDR1 and CDR2 sequences are SGHKS and YYEKEE (reference sequence). V was trimmed by 4 bases and J by 6 bases, leaving 20 bases between them. The CDR3 contains 16 residues. Written as DNA, the CDR3 is TGTGCCAGCAGCGCTGGGGCGGCCAAGTTTTCCAATGAGCAGTTCTTC. This translates into CASSAGAAKFSNEQFF.

The chain employs TRBV6-2 or TRBV6-3 and TRBJ2-7; TRBD2 agrees at 11 bases. V lost 6 bases and J lost 0; bases outside the gene matches: 10. The germline V gene encodes CDR1 MNHEY and CDR2 SVGEGT. The CDR3 consists of 17 residues. CDR3 residues: CASRSLPSGGLSYEQYF. The CDR3, as DNA: TGTGCCAGCAGATCCCTTCCTAGCGGGGGGCTCTCCTACGAGCAGTACTTC.

This sequence joins TRBV6-2 or TRBV6-3 and TRBJ2-1; 7 bases line up with TRBD2. Trimming at V came to 2 bases and at J to 5 bases, leaving 9 bases not matched to a gene. CDR3 size: 16 residues. Germline CDR1 reads MNHEY; CDR2 reads SVGEGT. For the CDR3, the DNA is TGTGCCAGCAGTTACGAGCGGGATCCATTCAACAATGAGCAGTTCTTC. Translated: CASSYERDPFNNEQFF.

The V and J genes are TRBV5-1 and TRBJ2-7; D possibly corresponds to TRBD1 (6 bases). Trimming took 3 bases from V and 5 from J, leaving 15 bases between them. The CDR3 extends over 14 amino acids. The V gene's germline CDR1 is SGHRS and CDR2 YFSETQ. DNA of the CDR3: TGCGCCAGCAGCTCATCCAGGGGTGATAACGAGCAGTACTTC. As protein: CASSSSRGDNEQYF.

With respect to this clonotype: The junction departs from the called germline gene at one end, perhaps through a read error. CDR3 in DNA: TGCGGTGCTACCGACAGGGGCTACGAGCAGTACTTC. Residues: CGATDRGYEQYF. The genes are TRBV20-1 and TRBJ2-5; TRBD1 matches 8 bases. The DNA end favors TRBJ2-7, so the J call may be wrong. In germline, CDR1 is DFQATT, CDR2 SNEGSKA (reference sequence). This CDR3 spans 12 amino acids.

The table lists this clonotype with a few counts. One base away lies a much larger clone, so this may be a sequencing read error. The chain couples TRBV28 to TRBJ2-5; TRBD2 aligns across 14 bases. Germline CDR1 MDHEN, CDR2 SYDVKM. After removal of 6 bases from V and 11 bases from J, the junction contained 20 bases not matched to a gene. This CDR3 has 18 amino acids. CDR3 nucleotide sequence: TGTGCCAGCAGACCCGGGACTAGCGGGAGAACCCCCTACAATGAGCAGTACTTC. Translated, it gives CASRPGTSGRTPYNEQYF.

This rearrangement joins TRBV5-1 to TRBJ2-1, with D perhaps matching TRBD2 (5 bases). Trimming stripped 0 bases from V and 1 base from J, with 11 bases between. The CDR3 runs to 16 residues. Germline CDR1 is SGHRS and CDR2 is YFSETQ. The CDR3 loop is CASSLATSPSYNEQFF. The CDR3, as DNA: TGCGCCAGCAGCTTGGCTACTAGTCCATCCTACAATGAGCAGTTCTTC.

V and J are TRBV14 and TRBJ2-1, with 9 bases identical to TRBD1. V lost 3 bases, J lost 13 bases, and 13 bases stayed unmatched. The CDR3 is 15 residues long. Germline loops: CDR1 SGHDN, CDR2 FVKESK. Here the CDR3 reads CASSHSATGGQTQFF. The CDR3 bases are TGTGCCAGCAGCCATTCCGCGACAGGGGGTCAGACCCAGTTCTTC.

The chain combines TRBV9 with TRBJ2-1; the D is unclear. Trimming stripped 0 bases from V and 10 bases from J, with 11 bases between. Germline V gene sequence: CDR1 SGDLS, CDR2 YYNGEE. The CDR3 is made up of 13 amino acids. The CDR3 is CASSVVERREQFF. CDR3 in DNA: TGTGCCAGCAGCGTAGTCGAGAGACGCGAGCAGTTCTTC.

This clonotype was picked up a small number of times. The chain joins TRBV7-2 to TRBJ2-3, with D hard to call. V gave up 1 base and J gave up 0 bases, with 11 bases separating them. Per the germline V gene, CDR1 is SGHTA and CDR2 is FQGNSA. The CDR3 runs 16 residues. The CDR3 DNA reads as TGTGCCAGCAGCTTAGATCTTGACCCTAGCACAGATACGCAGTATTTT. It is translated as CASSLDLDPSTDTQYF.

The V gene is TRBV12-5, the J gene TRBJ2-7; TRBD1 aligns across 7 bases. Germline V gives CDR1 LGHNT, CDR2 FRNRAP. The CDR3 length is 15 residues. Trimming removed 2 bases from V and 7 bases from J; junction bases left unmatched: 11. CDR3 protein: CASGLPGTVFYEQYF. In nucleotides, the CDR3 is TGTGCTAGTGGTTTGCCGGGGACAGTTTTCTATGAGCAGTACTTC.

V gene TRBV3-1 combines with J gene TRBJ2-1; either TRBD1 or TRBD2 may supply D (6 bases each). This CDR3 spans 16 amino acids. In germline, CDR1 is LGHDT, CDR2 YNNKEL (reference sequence). With 0 bases removed from V and 10 bases from J, the gap between germline ends came to 19 bases. The CDR3, as DNA: TGTGCCAGCAGCCAAGATACCCCGGGGGCTCGAGGGGAGCAGTTCTTC. It yields the protein CASSQDTPGARGEQFF.